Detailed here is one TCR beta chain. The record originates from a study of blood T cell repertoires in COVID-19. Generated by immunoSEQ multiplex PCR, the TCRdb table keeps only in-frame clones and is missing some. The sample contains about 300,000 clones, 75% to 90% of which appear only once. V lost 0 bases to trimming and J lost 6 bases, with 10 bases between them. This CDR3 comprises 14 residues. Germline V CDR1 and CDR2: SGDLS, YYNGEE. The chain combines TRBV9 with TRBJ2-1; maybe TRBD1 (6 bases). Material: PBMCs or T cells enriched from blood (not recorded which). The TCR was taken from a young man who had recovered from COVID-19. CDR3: CASSVVDRPNEQFF. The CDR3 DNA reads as TGTGCCAGCAGCGTAGTGGACAGACCCAATGAGCAGTTCTTC. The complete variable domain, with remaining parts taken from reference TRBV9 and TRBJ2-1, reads DSGVTQTPKHLITATGQRVTLRCSPRSGDLSVYWYQQSLDQGLQFLIQYYNGEERAKGNILERFSAQQFPDLHSELNLSSLELGDSALYFCASSVVDRPNEQFFGPGTRLTVL.